Each of the 21 T cell receptor beta chains below was sequenced from the same sample in a study of cytomegalovirus exposure and HLA in healthy donors (dated by TCRdb to 2015 to 2018). Library construction relied on the immunoSEQ multiplex PCR assay. A mixture of 60 forward primers for TCR Vbeta segments and 13 reverse primers for TCR Jbeta segments was used in the multiplex PCR. Entries here come from immuneACCESS through TCRdb and include only in-frame sequences with V and J called. Some clones fail to appear in such tables; in the studies checked, an unresolved V gene covers under half of the shortfall, and the cause of the remainder is unknown. The sample table lists about 170,000 clones, 75% to 90% of them with a count of one. The ten biggest clones cover 2% to 2.5% of the sample. Sequenced: PBMCs. Receptors were obtained from a male donor in good health and CMV-seronegative.

The chain is built from TRBV13 and TRBJ1-2; 7 nucleotides line up with TRBD1. Germline CDR1 is PRHDT and CDR2 is FYEKMQ (reference sequence). V dropped 0 bases and J dropped 5; count of bases not matched to a gene: 9. The CDR3 covers 16 residues. DNA of the CDR3: TGTGCCAGCAGCTTAGGACCGAGGGGGCAGGGGTATGGCTACACCTTC. Translating gives CASSLGPRGQGYGYTF.

The V call is TRBV6-6, the J call TRBJ2-7; D is perhaps TRBD1 (6 bases). V was cut by 2 bases and J by 2 bases, with 10 bases left in between. This CDR3 has 14 residues. Germline values: CDR1 MNHNY, CDR2 SVGAGI (reference sequence). CDR3 sequence reads: CASSYRQVPYEQYF. Written as DNA, the CDR3 is TGTGCCAGCAGTTACCGACAGGTGCCCTACGAGCAGTACTTC.

The chain joins TRBV27 to TRBJ1-4, with 7 bases aligning to TRBD1. The ends lost 7 bases at V and 2 bases at J; junction bases unmatched: 7. The CDR3 is 15 residues long. CDR1 and CDR2 from the germline V gene are MNHEY and SMNVEV (reference sequence). The chain's CDR3 is CASTLRGATNEKLFF. Here the CDR3 DNA reads TGTGCCAGCACCCTCAGGGGGGCGACTAATGAAAAACTGTTTTTT.

The gene calls are TRBV20-1 and TRBJ2-4, with TRBD1 identical over 8 bases. The CDR3 length is 10 residues. CDR1 is DFQATT and CDR2 is SNEGSKA in the germline V gene (reference sequence). J was trimmed by 11 bases and V by 5 bases; bases with no gene match: 2. The CDR3 DNA reads as TGCAGTGCTGAGGACAGGGTTCAGTACTTC. This sequence encodes CSAEDRVQYF.

The rearrangement uses TRBV5-1 and TRBJ1-2; 10 nucleotides line up with TRBD1. J gave up 4 bases and V 0 bases, and 9 bases lay outside the gene matches. Germline V lookup: CDR1 SGHRS, CDR2 YFSETQ. The CDR3 covers 17 residues. CDR3 in DNA: TGCGCCAGCAGCTTGGGGACAGGGGGTTTTAGAAGCTATGGCTACACCTTC. It yields the protein CASSLGTGGFRSYGYTF. Full variable domain (rest looked up from reference TRBV5-1 and TRBJ1-2): KAGVTQTPRYLIKTRGQQVTLSCSPISGHRSVSWYQQTPGQGLQFLFEYFSETQRNKGNFPGRFSGRQFSNSRSEMNVSTLELGDSALYLCASSLGTGGFRSYGYTFGSGTRLTVV.

V gene TRBV19 combines with J gene TRBJ1-5; 8 bases are shared with TRBD1. The CDR3 loop spans 17 amino acids. V lost 4 bases, J lost 1 base, and 9 bases stayed unmatched. Germline lookup yields CDR1 LNHDA and CDR2 SQIVND (reference sequence). CDR3 amino acids: CASSSGQGVRSNQPQHF. The CDR3 DNA follows: TGTGCCAGTAGTAGTGGACAGGGTGTGAGGAGCAATCAGCCCCAGCATTTT. The variable domain in full, completed from reference TRBV19 and TRBJ1-5, reads DGGITQSPKYLFRKEGQNVTLSCEQNLNHDAMYWYRQDPGQGLRLIYYSQIVNDFQKGDIAEGYSVSREKKESFPLTVTSAQKNPTAFYLCASSSGQGVRSNQPQHFGDGTRLSIL.

This chain joins TRBV2 and TRBJ2-5; D is tentatively TRBD1 or TRBD2 (7 bases each). The J call is in doubt because the DNA end fits TRBJ2-7 better. The CDR3 spans 12 residues. Germline CDR1 and CDR2: SNHLY and FYNNEI. CDR3 amino acids: CATRGGRHEQYF. The CDR3 DNA is TGTGCCACCAGGGGGGGGCGCCACGAGCAGTACTTC.

The V call is TRBV19, the J call TRBJ2-6; D may be TRBD2 (6 bases). This CDR3 contains 15 residues. V dropped 7 bases and J dropped 0 bases, with 10 bases sitting between them. Germline V lookup: CDR1 LNHDA, CDR2 SQIVND (reference sequence). The CDR3, as DNA: TGTGCCAGTATAGACGGGAGCTCTGGGGCCAACGTCCTGACTTTC. Its translation is CASIDGSSGANVLTF.

The sample holds a few counts of this clone. V is TRBV7-8 and J is TRBJ1-5, with TRBD1 matching 10 bases. Germline values: CDR1 SGHVS, CDR2 FQNEAQ. The CDR3 has 15 residues. V trimming: 4 bases; J trimming: 2 bases; junction bases outside the gene matches: 2. The CDR3 region has the DNA TGTGCCAGCAGCTCCGGGACAGGGGGCAATCAGCCCCAGCATTTT. Translation gives CASSSGTGGNQPQHF.

The genes are TRBV15 and TRBJ1-3; D is ambiguous. Germline-derived CDR1 and CDR2 are LNHNV and YYDKDF (reference sequence). The CDR3 runs to 15 residues. V was shortened by 5 bases and J by 0 bases, with 11 bases between the two germline ends. The CDR3 sequence: CATSGRTISGNTIYF. The CDR3 nucleotides are TGTGCCACCAGCGGCCGGACTATCTCTGGAAACACCATATATTTT.

This clone was recorded only once. For the CDR3, the DNA is TGTGCCAGCAGGCAGGGGAACACTGAAGCTTTCTTT. It encodes CASRQGNTEAFF. The V and J genes are TRBV11-2 and TRBJ1-1; D may be TRBD1 (5 bases). V dropped 6 bases and J dropped 1 base, with 6 bases sitting between them. This CDR3 is built from 12 residues. Germline V gene sequence: CDR1 SGHAT, CDR2 FQNNGV.

This chain connects TRBV7-9 to TRBJ1-3; D unresolved. The length of the CDR3 is 15 residues. V was cut by 5 bases and J by 0 bases, with 11 bases left in between. Looked up from germline, CDR1 is SEHNR and CDR2 is FQNEAQ (reference sequence). The CDR3 protein is CASSMDFPSGNTIYF. CDR3 coding DNA: TGTGCCAGCAGCATGGACTTTCCCTCTGGAAACACCATATATTTT.

This clone was counted only a few times. The chain is built from TRBV30 and TRBJ2-2; 7 nucleotides line up with TRBD1. V gave up 7 bases and J gave up 7 bases; unmatched junction bases: 9. Germline CDR1 and CDR2: GTSNPN and SVGIG (reference sequence). This CDR3 has 13 amino acids. DNA of the CDR3: TGTGCCTCCCAGGACAGGCGAGGCGGGGAGCTGTTTTTT. It specifies CASQDRRGGELFF.

The chain uses TRBV6-1 and TRBJ1-2, with 7 bases lining up with TRBD1. The junction had 1 base not matched to a gene; V was cut back by 0 bases and J by 0 bases. Per germline, CDR1 MNHNS and CDR2 SASEGT. This CDR3 is 15 amino acids long. The CDR3 region is CASSEAGTANYGYTF. The CDR3 DNA reads as TGTGCCAGCAGTGAAGCCGGGACAGCTAACTATGGCTACACCTTC.

The rearrangement joins TRBV29-1 to TRBJ2-2; TRBD2 aligns across 8 bases. Unmatched junction bases numbered 10, after V lost 0 bases and J lost 4 bases. In germline, CDR1 is SQVTM, CDR2 ANQGSEA. This CDR3 is built from 17 residues. The CDR3 sequence: CSVEDNRPGGTTGELFF. Written as DNA, the CDR3 is TGCAGCGTTGAAGATAATCGACCGGGGGGGACCACCGGGGAGCTGTTTTTT.

The gene calls are TRBV6-6 and TRBJ1-4; no reliable D call. The germline V gene has CDR1 MNHNY and CDR2 SVGAGI (reference sequence). This CDR3 comprises 15 residues. V was shortened by 2 bases and J by 8 bases, with 15 bases between the two germline ends. The CDR3, as DNA: TGTGCCAGCAGTTACACGGTTGGGAGGAAAGAAAAACTGTTTTTT. Its protein product is CASSYTVGRKEKLFF.

V is TRBV10-2 and J is TRBJ1-1; perhaps TRBD1 as D (5 bases). Germline CDR1 WSHSY, CDR2 SAAADI. Trimming removed 6 bases from V and 6 bases from J, with 14 bases in between. The CDR3 contains 13 residues. CDR3 protein: CASSSARVAEAFF. CDR3 coding DNA: TGCGCCAGCAGCTCCGCCAGGGTCGCTGAAGCTTTCTTT.

The CDR3 DNA is TGTGCCAGTAGTATAGCAGGGAATGGCTACACCTTC. Translated: CASSIAGNGYTF. This chain uses TRBV19 with TRBJ1-2, with D possibly being TRBD1 (5 bases). This CDR3 has 12 residues. V lost 1 base to trimming and J lost 6 bases, with 6 bases between them. Per germline, CDR1 LNHDA and CDR2 SQIVND (reference sequence).

The chain has TRBV2 and TRBJ1-6; D is possibly TRBD1 (6 bases). Trimming removed 0 bases at V and 11 bases at J, with 8 bases between. The CDR3 is made up of 13 amino acids. The V gene's germline CDR1 is SNHLY and CDR2 FYNNEI. The CDR3 loop is CASSEAQGPPLHF. Here the CDR3 DNA reads TGTGCCAGCAGTGAAGCCCAGGGGCCACCCCTCCACTTT.

This rearrangement joins TRBV5-4 to TRBJ1-5; a weak D match, TRBD1 (6 bases). The CDR3 extends over 13 amino acids. With 0 bases removed from V and 8 bases from J, the gap between germline ends came to 9 bases. The germline CDR1 and CDR2 sequences are SGHNT and YYREEE (reference sequence). CDR3 residues: CASSLDGGEPQHF. CDR3 coding DNA: TGTGCCAGCAGCTTGGATGGGGGCGAGCCCCAGCATTTT.

The chain links TRBV27 to TRBJ1-1; D is perhaps TRBD1 (5 bases). CDR1 is MNHEY and CDR2 is SMNVEV in the germline V gene (reference sequence). The CDR3 is made up of 15 amino acids. V was trimmed by 5 bases and J by 1 base, leaving 14 bases between them. As DNA, the CDR3 is TGTGCCAGCAGTCTTCGAAGGGGCAGGAACACTGAAGCTTTCTTT. It encodes CASSLRRGRNTEAFF.